This TCR beta chain is drawn from a study of T-cell reconstitution after alpha-beta-depleted transplantation in children. Findings and caveats of the study: Expanded graft clones, several hundred of them, were reportedly the source of alpha-beta T cells about two months after transplant.

Germline V CDR1 and CDR2: ENHRY, SYGVKD. The ends were cut back, 2 bases at V and 4 bases at J, with 7 bases in the middle. The CDR3 loop spans 13 amino acids. TCRbeta library construction was performed incorporating unique molecular identifiers. TCRdb reprocessed the PCR reads with MiXCR, giving one entry per CDR3 protein. Among roughly 400,000 distinct CDR3 sequences listed, approximately 41% were seen once. As concerns this clonotype: Its antigen is unidentified.

This material consisted of PBMCs, taken before TCRalphabeta/CD19-depleted stem cell transplant. The rearrangement joins TRBV10-3 to TRBJ2-3; D tentatively fits TRBD1 or TRBD2 (6 bases each). This receptor was obtained from a girl aged 2 to 10 with aplastic anemia, due to receive a stem cell transplant. CDR3 region: CAISERGPDTQYF. Written as DNA, the CDR3 is TGTGCCATCAGTGAGCGGGGGCCAGATACGCAGTATTTT.